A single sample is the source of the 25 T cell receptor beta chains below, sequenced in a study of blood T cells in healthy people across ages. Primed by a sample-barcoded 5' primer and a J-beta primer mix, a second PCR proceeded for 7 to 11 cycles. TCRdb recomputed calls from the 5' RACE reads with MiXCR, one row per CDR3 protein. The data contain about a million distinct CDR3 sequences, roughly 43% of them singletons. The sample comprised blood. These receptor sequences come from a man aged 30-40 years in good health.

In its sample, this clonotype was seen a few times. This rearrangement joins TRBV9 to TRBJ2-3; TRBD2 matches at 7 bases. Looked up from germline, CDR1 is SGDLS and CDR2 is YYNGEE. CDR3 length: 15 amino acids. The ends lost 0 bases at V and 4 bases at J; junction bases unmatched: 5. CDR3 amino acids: CASSVGSLAADTQYF. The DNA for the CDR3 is TGTGCCAGCAGCGTAGGGTCTCTAGCGGCAGATACGCAGTATTTT.

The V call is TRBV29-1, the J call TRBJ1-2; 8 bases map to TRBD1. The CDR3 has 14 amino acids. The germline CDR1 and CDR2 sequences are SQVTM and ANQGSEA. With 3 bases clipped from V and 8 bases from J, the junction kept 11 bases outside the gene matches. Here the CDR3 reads CSVEISDRDLGYTF. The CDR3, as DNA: TGCAGCGTTGAGATTTCGGACAGGGACTTAGGCTACACCTTC.

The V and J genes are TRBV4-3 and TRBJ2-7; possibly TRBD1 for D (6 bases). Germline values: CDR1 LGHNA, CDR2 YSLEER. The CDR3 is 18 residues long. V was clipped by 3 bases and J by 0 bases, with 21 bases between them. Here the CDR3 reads CASSQARGQDKSSYEQYF. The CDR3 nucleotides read TGCGCCAGCAGCCAGGCCAGGGGCCAGGACAAAAGCTCCTACGAGCAGTACTTC.

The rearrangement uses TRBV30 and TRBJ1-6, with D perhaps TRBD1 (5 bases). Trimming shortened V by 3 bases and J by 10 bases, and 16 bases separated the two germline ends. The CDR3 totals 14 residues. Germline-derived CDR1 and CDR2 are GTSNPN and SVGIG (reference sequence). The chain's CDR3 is CAWRLWQGSSPLHF. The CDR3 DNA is TGTGCCTGGAGACTGTGGCAGGGAAGCTCACCCCTCCACTTT. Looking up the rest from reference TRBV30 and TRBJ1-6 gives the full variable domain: SQTIHQWPATLVQPVGSPLSLECTVEGTSNPNLYWYRQAAGRGLQLLFYSVGIGQISSEVPQNLSASRPQDRQFILSSKKLLLSDSGFYLCAWRLWQGSSPLHFGNGTRLTVT.

The CDR3 DNA reads as TGTGCCAGCAGCTCGGGACTAGCGCGGGGGACCCAGTACTTC. Translated, it gives CASSSGLARGTQYF. V usage is TRBV7-9 and J usage is TRBJ2-4, with 10 bases aligning to TRBD2. The J call may be mistaken, given a closer DNA end match to TRBJ2-5. Per germline, CDR1 SEHNR and CDR2 FQNEAQ (reference sequence). The CDR3 extends over 14 amino acids.

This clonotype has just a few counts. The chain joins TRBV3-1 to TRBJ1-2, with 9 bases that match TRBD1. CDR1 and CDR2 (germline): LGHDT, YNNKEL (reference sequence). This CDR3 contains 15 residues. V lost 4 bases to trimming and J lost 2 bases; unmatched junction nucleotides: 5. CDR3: CASSRGQGVNYGYTF. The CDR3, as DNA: TGTGCCAGCAGCCGGGGACAGGGAGTCAACTATGGCTACACCTTC.

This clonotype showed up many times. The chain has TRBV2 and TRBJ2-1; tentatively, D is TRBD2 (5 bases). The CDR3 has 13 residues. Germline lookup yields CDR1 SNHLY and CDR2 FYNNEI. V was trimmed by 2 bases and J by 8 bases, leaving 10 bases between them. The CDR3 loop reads CASSERGNDEQFF. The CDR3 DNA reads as TGTGCCAGCAGTGAACGGGGTAACGATGAGCAGTTCTTC.

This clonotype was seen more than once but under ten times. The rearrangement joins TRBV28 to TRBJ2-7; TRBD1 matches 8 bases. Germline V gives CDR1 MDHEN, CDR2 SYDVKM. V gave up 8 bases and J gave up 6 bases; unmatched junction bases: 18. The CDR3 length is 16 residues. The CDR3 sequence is CASRYPSGQGAGEQYF. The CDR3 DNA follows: TGTGCCAGCCGGTACCCTTCAGGGCAGGGGGCGGGCGAGCAGTACTTC.

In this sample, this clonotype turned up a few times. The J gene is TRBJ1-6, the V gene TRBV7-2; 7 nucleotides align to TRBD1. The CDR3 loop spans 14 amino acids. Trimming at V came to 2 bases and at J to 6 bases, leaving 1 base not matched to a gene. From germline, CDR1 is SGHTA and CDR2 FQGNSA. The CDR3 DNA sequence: TGTGCCAGCAGCTTATACAGGGGTAATTCACCCCTCCACTTT. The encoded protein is CASSLYRGNSPLHF.

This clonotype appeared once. In nucleotides, the CDR3 is TGTGCCAGCGGCACAGGGAGGACAGATACGCAGTATTTT. This sequence encodes CASGTGRTDTQYF. This rearrangement joins TRBV6-4 to TRBJ2-3; possibly TRBD1 or TRBD2 for D (6 bases each). Trimming stripped 8 bases from V and 3 bases from J, with 12 bases between. The germline CDR1 and CDR2 sequences are MRHNA and SNTAGT. The CDR3 runs 13 residues.

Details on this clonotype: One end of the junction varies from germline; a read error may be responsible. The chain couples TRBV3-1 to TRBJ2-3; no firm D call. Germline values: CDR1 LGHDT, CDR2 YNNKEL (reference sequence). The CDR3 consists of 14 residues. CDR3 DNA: TGTGTCAGCAGCCAAGTCACTGGCACAGATACGCAGTATTTT. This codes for CVSSQVTGTDTQYF.

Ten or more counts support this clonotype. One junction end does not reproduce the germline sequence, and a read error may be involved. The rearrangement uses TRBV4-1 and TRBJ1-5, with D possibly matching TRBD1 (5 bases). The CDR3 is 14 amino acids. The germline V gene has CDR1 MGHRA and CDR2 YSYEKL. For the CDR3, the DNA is TGTGCCAGCAGTCAAGACAGAAGCAATCAGCCCCAGCATTTT. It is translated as CASSQDRSNQPQHF.

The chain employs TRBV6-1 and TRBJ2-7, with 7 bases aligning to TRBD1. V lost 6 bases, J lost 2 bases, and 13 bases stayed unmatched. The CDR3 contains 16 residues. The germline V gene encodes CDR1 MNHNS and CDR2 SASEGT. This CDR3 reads CASRSSGTEYPYEQYF. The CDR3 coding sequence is TGTGCCAGCAGGTCCTCCGGGACAGAGTATCCCTACGAGCAGTACTTC.

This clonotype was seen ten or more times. The CDR3 is CASSLETVGEQYF. CDR3 sequence (DNA): TGCGCCAGCAGCTTGGAGACAGTGGGAGAGCAGTACTTC. V and J are TRBV5-1 and TRBJ2-7; D is possibly TRBD1 (5 bases). This CDR3 has 13 amino acids. Germline loops: CDR1 SGHRS, CDR2 YFSETQ. The V gene lost 0 bases and the J gene lost 7 bases, with 11 bases spanning the gap.

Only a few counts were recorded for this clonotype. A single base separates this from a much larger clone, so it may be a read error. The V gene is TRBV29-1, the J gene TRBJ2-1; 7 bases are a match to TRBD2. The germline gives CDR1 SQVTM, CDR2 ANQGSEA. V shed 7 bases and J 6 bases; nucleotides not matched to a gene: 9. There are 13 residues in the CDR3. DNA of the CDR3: TGCAGCGCCCGACGAGCGGGGAGCAATGAGCAGTTCTTC. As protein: CSARRAGSNEQFF.

CDR3 sequence (DNA): TGCGCCAGCAGCCAGGACAGGGGGCATCAGCCCCAGCATTTT. Amino acids: CASSQDRGHQPQHF. V usage is TRBV4-3 and J usage is TRBJ1-5; 11 bases fit TRBD1. Germline V gives CDR1 LGHNA, CDR2 YSLEER. This CDR3 region has 14 residues. The trim removed 3 bases at V and 5 bases at J, leaving 0 bases unmatched.

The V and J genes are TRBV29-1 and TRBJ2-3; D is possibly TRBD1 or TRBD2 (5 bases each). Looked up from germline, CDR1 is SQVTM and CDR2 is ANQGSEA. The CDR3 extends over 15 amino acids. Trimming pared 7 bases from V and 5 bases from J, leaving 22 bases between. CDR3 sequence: CSARLQGSRGDTQYF. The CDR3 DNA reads TGCAGCGCCAGACTTCAGGGATCGAGGGGAGATACGCAGTATTTT.

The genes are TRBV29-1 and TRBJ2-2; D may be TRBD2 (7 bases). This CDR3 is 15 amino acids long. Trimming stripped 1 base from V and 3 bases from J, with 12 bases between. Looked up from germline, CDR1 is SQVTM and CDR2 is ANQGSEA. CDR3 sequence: CSVEAGGVDTGELFF. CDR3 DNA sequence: TGCAGCGTTGAAGCGGGGGGCGTGGACACCGGGGAGCTGTTTTTT.

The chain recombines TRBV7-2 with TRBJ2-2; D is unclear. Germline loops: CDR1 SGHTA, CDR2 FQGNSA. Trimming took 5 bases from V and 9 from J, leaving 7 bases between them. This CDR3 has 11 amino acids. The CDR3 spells CASSPIRELFF. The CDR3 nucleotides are TGTGCCAGCAGCCCTATTAGGGAGCTGTTTTTT.

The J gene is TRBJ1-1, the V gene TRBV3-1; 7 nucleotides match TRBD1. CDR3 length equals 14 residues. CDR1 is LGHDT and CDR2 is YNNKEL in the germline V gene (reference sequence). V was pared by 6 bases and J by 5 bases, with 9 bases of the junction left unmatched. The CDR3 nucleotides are TGTGCCAGCAGTCACCCGACAGGGCGTACTGAAGCTTTCTTT. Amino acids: CASSHPTGRTEAFF.

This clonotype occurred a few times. This CDR3 reads CAWKQFGEQFF. The CDR3 DNA follows: TGTGCCTGGAAACAGTTCGGAGAGCAGTTCTTC. J is TRBJ2-1 and V is TRBV30; D is ambiguous. V was shortened by 4 bases and J by 10 bases, with 11 bases between the two germline ends. Germline CDR1 reads GTSNPN; CDR2 reads SVGIG (reference sequence). The CDR3 has 11 amino acids.

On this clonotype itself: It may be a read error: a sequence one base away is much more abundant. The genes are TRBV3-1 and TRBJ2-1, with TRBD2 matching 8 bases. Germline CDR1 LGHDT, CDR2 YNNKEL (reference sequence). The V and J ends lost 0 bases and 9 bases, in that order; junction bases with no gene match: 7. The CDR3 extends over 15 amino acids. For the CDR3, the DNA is TGTGCCAGCAGCCAAGAGGCGTGGGCGGGGGGTGAGCAGTTCTTC. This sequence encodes CASSQEAWAGGEQFF.

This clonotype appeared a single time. CDR3 coding DNA: TGCAGTGCTAGAGACGAGGGGACTAGTAACGAGCAGTACTTC. Translating gives CSARDEGTSNEQYF. The chain combines TRBV20-1 with TRBJ2-7, with TRBD2 matching over 8 bases. Germline V lookup: CDR1 DFQATT, CDR2 SNEGSKA (reference sequence). The V gene end was trimmed by 0 bases and the J gene end by 5 bases; junction bases not matched to a gene: 6. The CDR3 contains 14 residues.

CDR3 DNA: TGTGCCTGGACTTGGGACGGCTACAATGAGCAGTTCTTC. Translating gives CAWTWDGYNEQFF. This chain uses TRBV30 with TRBJ2-1; D tentatively fits TRBD1 or TRBD2 (5 bases each). The CDR3 covers 13 residues. Germline V CDR1 and CDR2: GTSNPN, SVGIG (reference sequence). Trimming removed 4 bases from V and 3 bases from J, with 10 bases in between.

CDR3 sequence (DNA): TGTGCCAGCAGTCGGACAGGGGATTTAGCCAAAAACATTCAGTACTTC. Its protein product is CASSRTGDLAKNIQYF. This chain uses TRBV28 with TRBJ2-4, with 9 positions matching TRBD1. Germline-derived CDR1 and CDR2 are MDHEN and SYDVKM. This CDR3 region has 16 residues. The ends lost 5 bases at V and 0 bases at J; junction bases unmatched: 5. The full variable domain, in which reference TRBV28 and TRBJ2-4 provide the parts outside the CDR3, is DVKVTQSSRYLVKRTGEKVFLECVQDMDHENMFWYRQDPGLGLRLIYFSYDVKMKEKGDIPEGYSVSREKKERFSLILESASTNQTSMYLCASSRTGDLAKNIQYFGAGTRLSVL.